This TCR beta chain was sequenced for a study of radiation and T cells in renal cell carcinoma. Time point here: baseline pretreatment blood. As for treatment: 15 Gy SBRT to primary tumor, nephrectomy 4 weeks later. Libraries were prepared by immunoSEQ multiplex PCR; TCRdb keeps only in-frame clonotypes and omits some of them. The repertoire holds tens of thousands of clones, with around 80% as singletons. The V gene end was trimmed by 0 bases and the J gene end by 1 base; junction bases not matched to a gene: 4. The CDR3 sequence is 15 residues long. CDR1 is GTSNPN and CDR2 is SVGIG in the germline V gene (reference sequence). Study results and limitations: In blood, top tumor clones expanded by 2 weeks, shrinking by 4.

In regard to this clone: The antigen is undetermined.

The sample here was blood, taken from a patient whose treatment included radiotherapy and nephrectomy. The chain joins TRBV30 to TRBJ2-7, with 9 positions matching TRBD1. The TCR originated in a man in his fifties or sixties with renal cell carcinoma. The CDR3 spells CAWSVSGQGSYEQYF. The CDR3 DNA reads TGTGCCTGGAGTGTATCGGGACAGGGTTCCTACGAGCAGTACTTC.